Listed below are T cell receptor beta chains from one sample, sequenced in a study of shared clonotypes between healthy human individuals. Assay used: immunoSEQ multiplex PCR; TCRdb lists only in-frame clones, some missing. Counted here are about 690,000 clones, roughly 88% occurring once; the ten biggest clones make up more than 30%. Material for sequencing was memory CD8+ T cells from PBMCs. These receptors came from a man between 18 and 29 years old in good health. Some clones in this sample may be carry-over from other donors' samples. The CDR3 runs from the conserved cysteine through the conserved F or W. The D gene is left open where the match is weak. Some rows have no size entry. The others give once, few or many, or a class for an expanded clone.

cdr3_aa: CASFSGLAGERNEQFF; cdr3_nt: TGTGCCAGCTTCTCGGGGCTAGCGGGAGAGCGGAATGAGCAGTTCTTC; j_call: TRBJ2-1; v_call: TRBV2; d_call: TRBD2; clone_size: -
cdr3_aa: CASSFQSRDGYTF; cdr3_nt: TGTGCCAGCAGTTTCCAATCCCGAGATGGCTACACCTTC; j_call: TRBJ1-2; v_call: TRBV6-6; d_call: -; clone_size: -
cdr3_aa: CASRISYGYTF; cdr3_nt: TGTGCCAGCAGGATAAGCTATGGCTACACCTTC; j_call: TRBJ1-2; v_call: TRBV5-7; d_call: -; clone_size: -
cdr3_aa: CASSDRAGETQYF; cdr3_nt: TGTGCCAGCAGTGACCGGGCTGGTGAGACCCAGTACTTC; j_call: TRBJ2-5; v_call: TRBV6-4; d_call: -; clone_size: -
cdr3_aa: CASSWETSGSTDTQYF; cdr3_nt: TGTGCCAGCAGCTGGGAGACTAGCGGGTCTACAGATACGCAGTATTTT; j_call: TRBJ2-3; v_call: TRBV5-6; d_call: TRBD2; clone_size: once
cdr3_aa: CASSLFQGTGNTIYF; cdr3_nt: TGTGCCAGCAGCTTATTCCAGGGAACTGGAAACACCATATATTTT; j_call: TRBJ1-3; v_call: TRBV11-2; d_call: -; clone_size: -
cdr3_aa: CASSFLDPNTEAFF; cdr3_nt: TGTGCCAGCAGTTTTCTAGACCCGAACACTGAAGCTTTCTTT; j_call: TRBJ1-1; v_call: TRBV28; d_call: -; clone_size: -
cdr3_aa: CAWSGAVGGPNTEAFF; cdr3_nt: TGTGCCTGGAGTGGGGCAGTAGGAGGGCCGAACACTGAAGCTTTCTTT; j_call: TRBJ1-1; v_call: TRBV30; d_call: -; clone_size: -
cdr3_aa: CASSLNGASNQPQHF; cdr3_nt: TGCGCCAGCAGCTTGAATGGGGCCTCAAATCAGCCCCAGCATTTT; j_call: TRBJ1-5; v_call: TRBV5-1; d_call: -; clone_size: -
cdr3_aa: CASSLSQGTLAYEQYF; cdr3_nt: TGTGCCAGCAGTTTATCGCAGGGTACCCTAGCCTACGAGCAGTACTTC; j_call: TRBJ2-7; v_call: TRBV27; d_call: -; clone_size: -
cdr3_aa: CASSPDGSSYEQYF; cdr3_nt: TGTGCCAGCAGCCCGGACGGGAGCTCCTACGAGCAGTACTTC; j_call: TRBJ2-7; v_call: TRBV7-2; d_call: -; clone_size: -
cdr3_aa: CASRGRGLDTQYF; cdr3_nt: TGTGCCAGCAGGGGGAGGGGATTAGATACGCAGTATTTT; j_call: TRBJ2-3; v_call: TRBV6-5; d_call: TRBD2; clone_size: -
cdr3_aa: CASSQVTVDRLNTEAFF; cdr3_nt: TGCGCCAGCAGCCAAGTCACCGTAGACAGATTGAACACTGAAGCTTTCTTT; j_call: TRBJ1-1; v_call: TRBV4-1; d_call: -; clone_size: -
cdr3_aa: CASLVSYGEKLFF; cdr3_nt: TGTGCCAGTTTAGTGAGTTATGGCGAAAAACTGTTTTTT; j_call: TRBJ1-4; v_call: TRBV2; d_call: -; clone_size: -
cdr3_aa: CATSRGRDSRQERGYTF; cdr3_nt: TGTGCCACCAGCAGAGGGCGGGACAGCCGCCAAGAACGGGGCTACACCTTC; j_call: TRBJ1-2; v_call: TRBV15; d_call: TRBD1; clone_size: -
cdr3_aa: CASSLASAGRSYNEQFF; cdr3_nt: TGTGCCAGCAGCTTAGCGTCCGCGGGCCGCTCCTACAATGAGCAGTTCTTC; j_call: TRBJ2-1; v_call: TRBV7-6; d_call: -; clone_size: -
cdr3_aa: CASSLSPALWGETQYF; cdr3_nt: TGTGCCAGCAGTTTATCCCCCGCTTTGTGGGGAGAGACCCAGTACTTC; j_call: TRBJ2-5; v_call: TRBV27; d_call: -; clone_size: -
cdr3_aa: CASSATGSTGELFF; cdr3_nt: TGTGCCAGCAGCGCTACAGGGTCGACCGGGGAGCTGTTTTTT; j_call: TRBJ2-2; v_call: TRBV9; d_call: -; clone_size: -
cdr3_aa: CASSQGLAGSYEQYF; cdr3_nt: TGCGCCAGCAGCCAAGGACTAGCGGGATCCTACGAGCAGTACTTC; j_call: TRBJ2-7; v_call: TRBV4-3; d_call: TRBD2; clone_size: -
cdr3_aa: CASSFWDRESGANVLTF; cdr3_nt: TGCGCCAGCAGCTTTTGGGACAGGGAATCAGGGGCCAACGTCCTGACTTTC; j_call: TRBJ2-6; v_call: TRBV5-1; d_call: TRBD1; clone_size: -
cdr3_aa: CASSPEQGYAEAFF; cdr3_nt: TGCGCCAGCAGCCCCGAACAGGGGTACGCTGAAGCTTTCTTT; j_call: TRBJ1-1; v_call: TRBV4-1; d_call: TRBD1; clone_size: -
cdr3_aa: CASSLNRGGLDEQYF; cdr3_nt: TGTGCCAGCAGCTTGAATAGGGGGGGGCTGGACGAGCAGTACTTC; j_call: TRBJ2-7; v_call: TRBV11-2; d_call: -; clone_size: -
cdr3_aa: CASSFQGISTDTQYF; cdr3_nt: TGTGCCAGCAGTTTTCAGGGGATTAGCACAGATACGCAGTATTTT; j_call: TRBJ2-3; v_call: TRBV28; d_call: -; clone_size: -
cdr3_aa: CASKRWLASTDTQYF; cdr3_nt: TGTGCCAGCAAAAGGTGGTTGGCTAGCACAGATACGCAGTATTTT; j_call: TRBJ2-3; v_call: TRBV28; d_call: -; clone_size: -
cdr3_aa: CSVPLKVPNEQFF; cdr3_nt: TGCAGCGTTCCCTTAAAGGTCCCAAATGAGCAGTTCTTC; j_call: TRBJ2-1; v_call: TRBV29-1; d_call: -; clone_size: once
cdr3_aa: CAIRGGRADTQYF; cdr3_nt: TGTGCCATCAGAGGTGGGAGGGCAGATACGCAGTATTTT; j_call: TRBJ2-3; v_call: TRBV10-3; d_call: TRBD2; clone_size: -
cdr3_aa: CASSLTRDNEQYF; cdr3_nt: TGTGCCAGCAGCTTGACTCGGGACAACGAGCAGTACTTC; j_call: TRBJ2-7; v_call: TRBV7-9; d_call: -; clone_size: -
cdr3_aa: CASSRQRAVSGNTIYF; cdr3_nt: TGCGCCAGCAGCAGACAACGAGCTGTCTCTGGAAACACCATATATTTT; j_call: TRBJ1-3; v_call: TRBV4-1; d_call: -; clone_size: -
cdr3_aa: CASSPATILAGNEQFF; cdr3_nt: TGTGCCAGCAGCCCAGCCACCATTCTAGCGGGCAATGAGCAGTTCTTC; j_call: TRBJ2-1; v_call: TRBV11-3; d_call: TRBD2; clone_size: -